The TCR beta chain described here comes from a study of blood T cell repertoires in COVID-19. Study background: Samples of COVID-19 (acute and convalescent) were obtained from the United States, Italy and Spain.

J gave up 4 bases and V 3 bases, and 6 bases lay outside the gene matches. Germline V gene data show CDR1 as KGHDR and CDR2 as SFDVKD. The CDR3 is 15 residues long. Using immunoSEQ multiplex PCR, the repertoire was profiled, and TCRdb retains in-frame clones only, with some absent. This sample has approximately 250,000 clones, with around 78% found just once. The sequencing sample was made of peripheral blood. This chain connects TRBV24-1 to TRBJ2-7; 9 bases are shared with TRBD1. The TCR comes from a man aged 55 to 70 who had recovered from COVID-19. In DNA form, the CDR3 reads TGTGCCACCAGTGATGCCGGGACAGGGACATACGAGCAGTACTTC. Protein product: CATSDAGTGTYEQYF.